These T cell receptor beta chains were read from a single sample in a study of blood T cell repertoires in COVID-19. Repertoires were generated with immunoSEQ multiplex PCR, while TCRdb's copy carries only in-frame clones and drops some. The table shows around 100,000 clones, with 80% to 90% occurring only once. Sequenced sample: peripheral blood. The receptors were sampled from a woman older than 75 with acute or convalescent COVID-19. CDR3s include the opening cysteine and the closing phenylalanine or tryptophan. D genes are given only for firm matches. Not every row has a clone size; where given, it reads once, few, many or a size class.

>TRBV4-1|.|TRBJ2-7|.
CASSHNLLMGLYEQYF
TGCGCCAGCAGCCATAATCTCTTGATGGGCCTCTACGAGCAGTACTTC
>TRBV6-2/TRBV6-3|.|TRBJ1-2|.
CASSYSQNPKYGYTF
TGTGCCAGCAGTTACTCACAGAATCCGAAATATGGCTACACCTTC
>TRBV24-1|.|TRBJ2-2|.
CATSDQGNTGELFF
TGTGCCACCAGTGATCAGGGCAACACCGGGGAGCTGTTTTTT
>TRBV30|.|TRBJ2-5|few
CAWSAQAGETQYF
TGTGCCTGGAGCGCACAGGCGGGGGAGACCCAGTACTTC
>TRBV18|TRBD1|TRBJ2-1|.
CASSAGTGIVEQFF
TGTGCCAGCTCGGCCGGGACAGGGATCGTTGAGCAGTTCTTC
>TRBV30|TRBD1|TRBJ1-2|once
CAWNFRDRASGYTF
TGTGCCTGGAACTTCCGGGACAGGGCCAGTGGCTACACCTTT
>TRBV5-1|.|TRBJ2-3|.
CASSLAARSTDTQYF
TGCGCCAGCAGCTTGGCCGCGCGCAGCACAGATACGCAGTATTTT
>TRBV9|TRBD2|TRBJ2-3|.
CASSVASSGGALTDTQYF
TGTGCCAGCAGCGTAGCGTCTAGCGGGGGGGCCCTTACAGATACGCAGTATTTT
>TRBV10-1|TRBD2|TRBJ2-1|.
CASSESLEGRLAGEISYNEQFF
TGCGCCAGCAGTGAGTCATTGGAAGGGCGACTAGCGGGGGAGATCTCCTACAATGAGCAGTTCTTC
>TRBV3-1/TRBV3-2|.|TRBJ2-7|.
CASSLGQGEQYF
TGTGCCAGCAGCCTTGGACAAGGCGAGCAGTACTTC
>TRBV7-2|TRBD1|TRBJ2-7|.
CASSLVQGVSYEQYF
TGTGCCAGCAGCTTAGTTCAGGGGGTTTCCTACGAGCAGTACTTC
>TRBV28|.|TRBJ1-2|.
CASSPQNNYGYTF
TGTGCCAGCAGTCCCCAAAATAACTATGGCTACACCTTC
>TRBV6-5|.|TRBJ2-7|few
CASSFRHDGYEQYF
TGTGCCAGCAGTTTCCGACACGACGGCTACGAGCAGTACTTC
>TRBV5-1|.|TRBJ2-7|.
CASSLKPYEQYF
TGCGCCAGCAGCTTGAAGCCCTACGAGCAGTACTTC
>TRBV5-1|.|TRBJ2-6|.
CASSPGYSSGANVLTF
TGCGCCAGCAGCCCTGGCTACAGCTCTGGGGCCAACGTCCTGACTTTC
>TRBV2|.|TRBJ2-1|.
CASTQGTGNNEQFF
TGTGCCAGCACCCAAGGCACGGGAAACAATGAGCAGTTCTTC
>TRBV19|TRBD1|TRBJ1-2|.
CASSTTGEEGYTF
TGTGCCAGTAGCACGACAGGGGAGGAGGGCTACACCTTC
>TRBV9|TRBD2|TRBJ2-5|.
CASSVAGGQETQYF
TGTGCCAGCAGCGTAGCGGGGGGTCAAGAGACCCAGTACTTC
>TRBV11-2|TRBD1|TRBJ2-5|once
CASSLTGSIGETQYF
TGTGCCAGCAGCTTGACAGGGAGTATTGGTGAGACCCAGTACTTC
>TRBV7-2|.|TRBJ2-3|.
CASSLGRGSTDTQYF
TGTGCCAGCAGCTTAGGGCGGGGTAGCACAGATACGCAGTATTTT
>TRBV30|.|TRBJ2-7|.
CAWTVPGTSYEQYF
TGTGCCTGGACCGTTCCAGGTACCTCCTACGAGCAGTACTTC
>TRBV29-1|TRBD1|TRBJ1-2|.
CSVGLQGGINYGYTF
TGCAGCGTCGGATTACAGGGGGGGATCAACTATGGCTACACCTTC
>TRBV2|.|TRBJ1-5|.
CASNEWGGSNQPQHF
TGTGCCAGCAACGAGTGGGGAGGAAGCAATCAGCCCCAGCATTTT
>TRBV30|.|TRBJ2-7|.
CAWAGNYEQYF
TGTGCCTGGGCAGGGAACTACGAGCAGTACTTC
>TRBV5-4|TRBD1|TRBJ2-7|once
CASSLGQDYEQYF
TGTGCCAGCAGCCTTGGACAGGATTACGAGCAGTACTTC
>TRBV27|.|TRBJ2-7|.
CASSPQQGQYEQYF
TGTGCCAGCAGTCCTCAACAGGGTCAATACGAGCAGTACTTC
>TRBV24-1|TRBD1|TRBJ1-2|.
CATAQGASGYTF
TGTGCCACCGCACAGGGGGCATCTGGCTACACCTTC
>TRBV3-1/TRBV3-2|TRBD1|TRBJ1-2|once
CASRRGGRAYGYTF
TGTGCCAGCAGACGAGGGGGCAGGGCCTATGGCTACACCTTC
>TRBV29-1|.|TRBJ2-5|.
CSAASGGRETQYF
TGCAGCGCTGCCTCGGGGGGCAGGGAGACCCAGTACTTC
>TRBV19|.|TRBJ2-2|.
CASRDQNRELFF
TGTGCCAGTAGAGATCAGAACCGGGAGCTGTTTTTT
>TRBV20-1|.|TRBJ2-7|.
CSAGADEQYF
TGCAGTGCGGGGGCTGACGAGCAGTACTTC
>TRBV7-8|TRBD1|TRBJ1-2|.
CASSGDRGNYGYTF
TGTGCCAGCAGCGGGGACAGGGGAAACTATGGCTACACCTTC
>TRBV10-3|TRBD1|TRBJ2-2|.
CAISGGQPTNTGELFF
TGTGCCATCAGTGGGGGACAGCCGACGAACACCGGGGAGCTGTTTTTT
>TRBV5-1|TRBD1|TRBJ1-2|.
CASSPTGSDGYTF
TGCGCCAGCAGCCCGACAGGGTCGGATGGCTACACCTTC
>TRBV9|.|TRBJ1-1|.
CASSSAAGATEAFF
TGTGCCAGCAGCTCAGCCGCAGGGGCCACTGAAGCTTTCTTT
>TRBV19|.|TRBJ1-2|.
CASSDSSGTSGGYTF
TGTGCCAGTAGTGATTCCTCCGGGACATCTGGGGGCTACACCTTC
>TRBV4-1|.|TRBJ2-7|.
CASSQRQDLSYEQYF
TGCGCCAGCAGCCAACGACAGGACCTCTCCTACGAGCAGTACTTC
>TRBV4-3|.|TRBJ1-5|.
CASSQEYQGSQPQHF
TGCGCCAGCAGCCAAGAGTACCAGGGGAGTCAGCCCCAGCATTTT